The next 3 T cell receptor beta chains were all read from a single sample in a study of human T cells and chemical hapten exposure. Time point here: patch test 3, about 24 weeks after DPC sensitization. As to treatment: therapeutic diphenylcyclopropenone sensitization with weekly scalp DPC. One entry per CDR3 protein results from TCRdb running MiXCR on the RACE reads. The sample includes about 190,000 distinct CDR3 sequences, around 23% of them seen just once. The sample in question was whole blood, obtained in connection with sensitization to the hapten diphenylcyclopropenone (DPC). The source is a woman aged 40 to 50 with alopecia areata. Some clones in this sample may be carry-over from other donors' samples.

This clonotype was detected a few times. The J gene is TRBJ2-1, the V gene TRBV20-1, with D possibly being TRBD1 or TRBD2 (6 bases each). The CDR3 contains 15 residues. V gave up 2 bases and J gave up 7 bases, with 18 bases separating them. Germline CDR1 is DFQATT and CDR2 is SNEGSKA (reference sequence). The CDR3 coding sequence is TGCAGTGCTAGACGGATTGGAGGGGGGTCTAATGAGCAGTTCTTC. Translated, it gives CSARRIGGGSNEQFF.

This chain connects TRBV18 to TRBJ2-7; tentatively, D is TRBD2 (6 bases). This CDR3 region has 15 residues. Per the germline V gene, CDR1 is KGHSH and CDR2 is LQKENI. Trimming pared 0 bases from V and 2 bases from J, leaving 11 bases between. CDR3: CASSPPRVAAYEQYF. CDR3 DNA sequence: TGTGCCAGCTCACCACCTAGGGTAGCGGCCTACGAGCAGTACTTC. Full variable domain (missing parts from reference TRBV18 and TRBJ2-7): NAGVMQNPRHLVRRRGQEARLRCSPMKGHSHVYWYRQLPEEGLKFMVYLQKENIIDESGMPKERFSAEFPKEGPSILRIQQVVRGDSAAYFCASSPPRVAAYEQYFGPGTRLTVT.

The chain recombines TRBV7-2 with TRBJ2-5; D unclear. CDR1 is SGHTA and CDR2 is FQGNSA in the germline V gene. V dropped 3 bases and J dropped 5 bases, with 7 bases sitting between them. This CDR3 is 12 amino acids long. The CDR3 loop is CASSLDRETQYF. The DNA for the CDR3 is TGTGCCAGCAGCTTGGACCGGGAGACCCAGTACTTC. The full variable domain, in which reference TRBV7-2 and TRBJ2-5 provide the parts outside the CDR3, is GAGVSQSPSNKVTEKGKDVELRCDPISGHTALYWYRQSLGQGLEFLIYFQGNSAPDKSGLPSDRFSAERTGGSVSTLTIQRTQQEDSAVYLCASSLDRETQYFGPGTRLLVL.